This T cell receptor (beta chain) was observed in a study of beta chain features in type 1 diabetes. Study-level findings and limits: When VDJ junctions were examined, type 1 diabetes patients showed fewer insertions and more deletions.

The CDR3 is made up of 16 amino acids. J lost 7 bases, V lost 3 bases, and 9 bases had no gene match. Germline V gives CDR1 MDHEN, CDR2 SYDVKM. As every portion of the isolated RNA was reverse transcribed, the sequencing read expressed TCRB transcripts. Only in-frame clones appear in the TCRdb table, and some are missing; sequencing was by immunoSEQ multiplex PCR. The sample has almost 350,000 clones, 7% to 9% seen once. In the case of this clone: Antigen specificity is unknown.

The chain carries TRBV28 and TRBJ2-1; 10 positions agree with TRBD2. Sequencing was performed on central memory CD4+ T cells from blood. This TCR came from a woman aged 18-35 years in good health. CDR3 protein: CASSLGGLAGANEQFF. DNA for the CDR3: TGTGCCAGCAGTTTGGGGGGGCTAGCGGGAGCAAATGAGCAGTTCTTC.